This TCR beta chain was identified during a study of cytomegalovirus exposure and HLA in healthy donors (dated by TCRdb to 2016 to 2017). With respect to the entire study: An earlier analysis of approximately 590 of the donors reported 276 Gb of sequence data and 120 million or so unique TCR beta sequences from around 200 million T cells. A few DR-DQ haplotypes were treated as single units for association and clustering because of strong linkage in the cohort. Of the roughly 390 genotyped donors, less than 90% were placed in the genetic ancestry cluster associated with self-reported Caucasian donors. In a later analysis, previously published TCR beta repertoires from several hundred donors were re-analyzed and high-resolution HLA genotyping was added so that TCR occurrence patterns could be studied. HLA typing included class I and class II loci at four-digit resolution. Alongside the repertoire data, information on donor age, sex, ethnicity and CMV serostatus was compiled. The later analysis used no new phenotypic data to find candidate immune exposures, relying instead on TCR beta sequences and their occurrence across donors. The study combined high-throughput TCR immunosequencing, statistical association of individual TCRs with disease status, and machine learning to predict cytomegalovirus infection status. The number of typed donors differed by locus: roughly 629-630 for A, B, C, DRB1 and DQB1; some 500 for DQA1; some 610 for DPA1; and 400 to 480 for DPB1. All discovery cohort repertoires had been generated on a single sequencing platform. A later genetic analysis took genome-wide SNP genotypes for about 55% of the roughly 700 donors and used that subset as a discovery cohort. An early release that covered several hundred HLA-typed donors contained approximately 300 gigabases of sequencing data and about 93 million unique TCR sequences. Using immunosequencing, the study profiled T cell repertoires from 500 to 800 subjects and related those repertoires to cytomegalovirus serostatus. The aim of the study was to test whether cataloging public T cell receptors could identify signatures of past pathogen exposure. An earlier analysis of some 500 of the donors applied high-throughput TCR beta sequencing to assess whether each TCR beta V gene segment acted as functional or pseudogenic. Among about 390 genotyped donors of the cohort, an average of 235,054 unique TCR beta nucleotide sequences were sequenced per donor, around a sixth of them non-productive. Besides the first cohort of about 730 subjects, a separate validation cohort made up of 120 different subjects was used.

Measured from the cysteine to the phenylalanine, the CDR3 is 14 residues long. CDR3 DNA only is kept here, 42 bases in frame from base 1. The germline V gene (reference sequence) yields SGHNT for CDR1 and YYREEE for CDR2. V lost 7 bases and J lost 10 bases, and the count of bases not matched to a germline gene is 11. Beyond this particular receptor, the publication reports: Several of the top co-occurrence clusters appeared to be linked to parvovirus B19, influenza, CMV and Epstein-Barr virus, according to a later analysis. In a later genetic analysis, a missense DCLRE1C variant was associated with V-gene and J-gene trimming of TCR beta chains, and the association was replicated in an independent cohort. A later analysis associated 15,000 to 20,000 TCR beta sequences with specific HLA alleles at a false discovery rate of 0.05. The 87-base-pair reads could not distinguish some IMGT-functional V segments, including TRBV6-2 and TRBV6-3, so those segments were excluded. In a later analysis, TCR association rates were found to vary across HLA loci, with the most associated TCRs seen for DRB1 alleles and the fewest for HLA-C alleles. Cytomegalovirus status was reported to be diagnosed by the classifier with high specificity and sensitivity in both the original and validation cohorts. A further reported finding was that TCR beta sequences accurately predicted the HLA-A and HLA-B alleles for most subjects in the first cohort. Across donors, most TCR sequences were observed very rarely, whereas some public TCRs were present in many individuals. The only immune exposure information available for the cohort was CMV serostatus. An earlier analysis of several hundred of the donors showed that most TCR beta V segments appeared in productive rearrangements either about 90% or about 30% of the time, which broadly matched IMGT annotations. Most CMV-associated TCR beta chains appeared to be HLA-restricted in a later analysis, and the HLA associations seemed to be driven largely by CMV exposure. A cluster of highly shared sequence variants was judged likely to be a technical artifact of the sequencing pipeline. Because counts were too low, seventeen rarely observed V segments, including chromosome 9 orphons, were excluded from the earlier analysis of 587 of the donors. Assigning TCR associations to individual alleles was difficult when HLA alleles, especially DR and DQ, strongly co-occurred. In vitro tests confirmed that a few of the cytomegalovirus-associated TCR beta chains recognize cytomegalovirus antigens. In the study, some 160 TCR beta chains were listed as associated with cytomegalovirus. Only TCR beta chains were sequenced in this cohort, and the absence of alpha or paired-chain data limited detectable features. According to a later genetic analysis, donors in an Asian-associated ancestry cluster had fewer N-insertions in productive TCRs than the approximately 690-donor mean. In a later analysis, HLA-associated TCR beta chains were found to be more clonally expanded and to have lower generation probabilities than equally common non-associated chains. The authors suggested that the approach could potentially be extended to other disease states and immunological phenotypes. Because some donors lacked HLA typing at each locus, the association tests relied only on the typed subset. Correlated functional status among segregating V segments might be attributable to linkage disequilibrium, but an unknown experimental factor could not be ruled out. Presence/absence analyses assumed roughly uniform sequencing depth across donors, an assumption that may not hold.

Receptor amplification or capture employed the immunoSEQ multiplex PCR assay. A mixture of 60 forward primers for TCR Vbeta segments and 13 reverse primers for TCR Jbeta segments was used in the multiplex PCR. The CDR3 region of rearranged TCR beta genes was amplified from genomic DNA by a multiplex PCR assay. The amplified TCR beta libraries were sequenced on the Illumina HiSeq System as 87-base-pair reads. Concerning the study's data processing: Across the 670 or so repertoires, a later analysis counted about 81 million unique TCR beta chains, around 11 million of which were shared by at least two donors. To remove PCR and sequencing errors, raw reads were error-corrected and collapsed into unique sequences using a nearest-neighbor algorithm that merged closely related sequences. CDR3 sequences were aligned to IMGT reference sequences to assign V, D and J gene segments. For a sequence to be retained, a match of at least six nucleotides to both a V gene segment and a J gene segment was required. Rearrangements were called productive when the CDR3 lacked stop codons and stayed in frame with V and J; all others were non-productive. Following IMGT convention, CDR3 was defined as the stretch from the second conserved V-encoded cysteine to the conserved J-encoded phenylalanine. The earlier analysis of fewer than 700 of the donors excluded sequences that lacked an unambiguous match to a single V gene segment. An earlier analysis of approximately 590 of the donors classified V segments as functional when productive rearrangements were above 56.7% and as segregating when the standard deviation between donors was above 5%. A statistical classification framework was developed to diagnose cytomegalovirus status using the catalog of TCR beta chain sequences. V and J gene assignment, in a later analysis, came from comparing TCR nucleotide sequences with IMGT/GENE-DB human TR gene sequences. A later analysis assigned CDR3 sequences and most-parsimonious VDJ recombination scenarios with the TCRdist pipeline. In a later analysis, each TCR beta chain was defined by its CDR3 amino acid sequence together with its V-gene family, and reads without a unique V-gene family were excluded. To address suspected cross-contamination and a sequencing artifact, a later analysis removed 592 highly shared, low-generation-probability nucleotide sequences. For each public chain, a later analysis derived a clonal expansion index from normalized ranks of inferred template counts within each repertoire. In a later analysis, generation probabilities were computed using a VDJ recombination model fitted to out-of-frame rearrangements, and the results were checked against IGoR. A later analysis scored TCR-TCR, TCR-HLA and TCR-CMV co-occurrence with hypergeometric tests, applying a repertoire-size bias correction to TCR pairs. In a later analysis, false discovery rates were estimated by permuting HLA or CMV assignments 20 times. A later analysis grouped co-occurring TCRs with DBSCAN, adding TCRdist sequence similarity when clustering within HLA-allele-positive subsets. Co-occurrence clustering excluded repertoires with fewer than 30,000 or more than 120,000 public chains, plus five with anomalous nucleotide sharing. In its TCRdb copy, this immuneACCESS table keeps in-frame sequences only and misses some clones. Where compared with another copy, unresolved V genes explain less than half of these, and the others have no known cause. The V and J calls and the clone size are those of that table, but D and trimming were determined from the DNA. The sample includes 150,000 to 200,000 clones, with 84% observed a single time. 0.26% of the sample lies in the top ten.

The cohort comprised around 700 healthy bone marrow donors. At the time of sampling, every cohort member was nominally healthy, though immune exposures that went unrecorded were likely present. The donor was CMV seronegative and belonged to the group of several hundred seronegative cohort members. A peripheral blood sample was provided by each donor, and peripheral blood mononuclear cells were used for TCR beta sequencing. Genomic DNA extraction from the blood cell samples was performed with the Qiagen DNeasy Blood Extraction Kit. Notes on this clone: Its antigen target is currently unknown. Nothing much larger sits one base from this clone, and base qualities are not available.

This clonotype originated in a boy aged 10-17 years in good health and CMV-seronegative. The chain joins TRBV5-4 to TRBJ2-1, and 10 junction bases match TRBD2. The sample was PBMCs. The CDR3 in this case is CASWTSGNLDEQFF. The base sequence is TGTGCCAGCTGGACTAGCGGAAACCTAGACGAGCAGTTCTTC.